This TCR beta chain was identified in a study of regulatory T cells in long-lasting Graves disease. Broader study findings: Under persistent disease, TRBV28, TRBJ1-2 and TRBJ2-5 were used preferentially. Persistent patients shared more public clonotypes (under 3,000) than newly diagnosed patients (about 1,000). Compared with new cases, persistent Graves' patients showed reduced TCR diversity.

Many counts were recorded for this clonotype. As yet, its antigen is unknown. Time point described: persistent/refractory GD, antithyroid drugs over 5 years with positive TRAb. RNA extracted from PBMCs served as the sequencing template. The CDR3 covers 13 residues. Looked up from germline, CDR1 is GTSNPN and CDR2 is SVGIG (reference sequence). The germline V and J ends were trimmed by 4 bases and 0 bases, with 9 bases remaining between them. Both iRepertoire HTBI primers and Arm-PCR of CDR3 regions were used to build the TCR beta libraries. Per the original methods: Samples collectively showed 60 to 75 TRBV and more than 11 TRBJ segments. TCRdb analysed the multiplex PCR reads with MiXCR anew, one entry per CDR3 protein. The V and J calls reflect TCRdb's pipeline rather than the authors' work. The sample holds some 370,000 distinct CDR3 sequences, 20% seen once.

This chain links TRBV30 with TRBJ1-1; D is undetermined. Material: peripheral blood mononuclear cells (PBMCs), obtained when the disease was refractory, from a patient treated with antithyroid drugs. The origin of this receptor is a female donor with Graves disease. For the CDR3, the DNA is TGTGCCTGGAAGATACACATGAACACTGAAGCTTTCTTT. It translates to CAWKIHMNTEAFF.